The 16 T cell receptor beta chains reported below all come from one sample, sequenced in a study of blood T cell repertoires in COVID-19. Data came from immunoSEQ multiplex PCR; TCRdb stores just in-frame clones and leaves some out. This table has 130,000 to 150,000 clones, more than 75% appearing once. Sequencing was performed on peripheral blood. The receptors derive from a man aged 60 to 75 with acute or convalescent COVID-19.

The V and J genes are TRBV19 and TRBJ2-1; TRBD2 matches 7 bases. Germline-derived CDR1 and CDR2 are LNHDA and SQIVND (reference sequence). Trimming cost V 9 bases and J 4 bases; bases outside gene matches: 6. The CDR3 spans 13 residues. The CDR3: CASDSGLYNEQFF. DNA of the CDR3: TGTGCCAGCGATTCGGGACTATACAATGAGCAGTTCTTC.

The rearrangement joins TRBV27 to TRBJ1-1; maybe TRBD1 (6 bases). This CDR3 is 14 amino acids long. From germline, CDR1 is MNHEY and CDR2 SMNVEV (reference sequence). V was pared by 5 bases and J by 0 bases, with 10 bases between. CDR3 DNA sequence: TGTGCCAGCAGTAGCAGGGGCATGAACACTGAAGCTTTCTTT. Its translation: CASSSRGMNTEAFF.

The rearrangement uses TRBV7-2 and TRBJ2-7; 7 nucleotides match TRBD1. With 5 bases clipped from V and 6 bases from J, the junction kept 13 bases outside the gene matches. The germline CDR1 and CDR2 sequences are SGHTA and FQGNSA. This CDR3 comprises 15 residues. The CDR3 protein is CASSAQGTSFGEQYF. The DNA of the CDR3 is TGTGCCAGCAGCGCACAGGGGACGTCTTTTGGCGAGCAGTACTTC.

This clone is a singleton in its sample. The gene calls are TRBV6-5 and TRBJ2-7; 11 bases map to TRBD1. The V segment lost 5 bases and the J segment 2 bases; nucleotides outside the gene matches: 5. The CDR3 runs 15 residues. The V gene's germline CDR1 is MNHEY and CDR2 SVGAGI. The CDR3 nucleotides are TGTGCCAGCAGTCCCGGACAGGGGGCCACCTACGAGCAGTACTTC. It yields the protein CASSPGQGATYEQYF.

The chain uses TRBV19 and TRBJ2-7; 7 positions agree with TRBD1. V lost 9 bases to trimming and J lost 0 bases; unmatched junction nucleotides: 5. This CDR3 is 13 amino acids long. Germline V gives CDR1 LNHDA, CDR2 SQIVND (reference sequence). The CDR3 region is CASRTGSSYEQYF. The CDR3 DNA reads TGTGCCAGCCGGACAGGCAGCTCCTACGAGCAGTACTTC.

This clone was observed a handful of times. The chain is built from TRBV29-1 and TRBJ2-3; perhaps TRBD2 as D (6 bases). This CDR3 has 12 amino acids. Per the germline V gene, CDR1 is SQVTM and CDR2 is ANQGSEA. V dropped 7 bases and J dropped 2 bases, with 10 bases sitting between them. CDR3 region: CSAGTSTDTQYF. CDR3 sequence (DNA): TGCAGCGCCGGGACTTCCACAGATACGCAGTATTTT.

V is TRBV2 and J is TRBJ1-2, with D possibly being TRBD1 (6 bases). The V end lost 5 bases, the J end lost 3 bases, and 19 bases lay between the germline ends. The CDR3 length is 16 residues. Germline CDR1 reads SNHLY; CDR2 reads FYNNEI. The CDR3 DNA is TGTGCCAGCAGTAGGTACAGGGTTGTGGCGGACTATGGCTACACCTTC. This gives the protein CASSRYRVVADYGYTF. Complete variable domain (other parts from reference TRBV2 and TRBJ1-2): EPEVTQTPSHQVTQMGQEVILRCVPISNHLYFYWYRQILGQKVEFLVSFYNNEISEKSEIFDDQFSVERPDGSNFTLKIRSTKLEDSAMYFCASSRYRVVADYGYTFGSGTRLTVV.

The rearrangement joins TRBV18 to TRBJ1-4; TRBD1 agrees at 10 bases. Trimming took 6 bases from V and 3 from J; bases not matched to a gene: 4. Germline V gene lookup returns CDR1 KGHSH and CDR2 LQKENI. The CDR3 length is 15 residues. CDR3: CASSGQGTPNEKLFF. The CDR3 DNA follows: TGTGCCAGCTCGGGACAGGGGACCCCTAATGAAAAACTGTTTTTT. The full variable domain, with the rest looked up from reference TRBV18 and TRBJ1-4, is NAGVMQNPRHLVRRRGQEARLRCSPMKGHSHVYWYRQLPEEGLKFMVYLQKENIIDESGMPKERFSAEFPKEGPSILRIQQVVRGDSAAYFCASSGQGTPNEKLFFGSGTQLSVL.

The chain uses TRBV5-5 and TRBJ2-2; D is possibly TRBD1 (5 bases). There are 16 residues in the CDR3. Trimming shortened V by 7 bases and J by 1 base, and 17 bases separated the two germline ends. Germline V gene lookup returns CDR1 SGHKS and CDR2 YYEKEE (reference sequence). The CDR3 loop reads CASRLEGVQNTGELFF. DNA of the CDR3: TGTGCCAGCCGCCTGGAAGGGGTCCAGAACACCGGGGAGCTGTTTTTT.

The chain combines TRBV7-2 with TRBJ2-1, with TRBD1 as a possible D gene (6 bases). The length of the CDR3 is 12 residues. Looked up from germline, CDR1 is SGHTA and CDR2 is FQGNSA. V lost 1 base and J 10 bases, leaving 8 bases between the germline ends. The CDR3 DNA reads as TGTGCCAGCAGCTTAGTGAGGGGGGAGCAGTTCTTC. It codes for CASSLVRGEQFF.

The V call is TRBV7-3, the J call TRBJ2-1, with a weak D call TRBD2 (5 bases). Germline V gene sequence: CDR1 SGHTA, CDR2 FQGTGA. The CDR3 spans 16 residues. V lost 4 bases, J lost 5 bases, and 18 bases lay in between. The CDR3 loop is CASSSRQSSEHNEQFF. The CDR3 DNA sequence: TGTGCCAGCAGCTCCCGTCAGAGTAGCGAGCACAATGAGCAGTTCTTC. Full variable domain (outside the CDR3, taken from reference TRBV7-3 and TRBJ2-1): GAGVSQTPSNKVTEKGKYVELRCDPISGHTALYWYRQSLGQGPEFLIYFQGTGAADDSGLPNDRFFAVRPEGSVSTLKIQRTERGDSAVYLCASSSRQSSEHNEQFFGPGTRLTVL.

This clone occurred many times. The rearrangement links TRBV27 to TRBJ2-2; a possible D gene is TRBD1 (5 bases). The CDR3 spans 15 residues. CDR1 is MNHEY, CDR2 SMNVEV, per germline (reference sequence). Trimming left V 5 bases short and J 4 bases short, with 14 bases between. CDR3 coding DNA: TGTGCCAGCAGTACCACCACCGACAGCACCGGGGAGCTGTTTTTT. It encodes CASSTTTDSTGELFF.

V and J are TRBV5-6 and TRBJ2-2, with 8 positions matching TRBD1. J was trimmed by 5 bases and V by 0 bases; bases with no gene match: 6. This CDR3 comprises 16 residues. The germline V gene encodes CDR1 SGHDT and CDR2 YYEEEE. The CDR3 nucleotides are TGTGCCAGCAGCTTGGCGCACAGGGGGAGAACCGGGGAGCTGTTTTTT. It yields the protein CASSLAHRGRTGELFF.

DNA of the CDR3: TGTGCCAGCAGTCGGGACAGGGGTTACTCTGGGGCCAACGTCCTGACTTTC. Translated, it gives CASSRDRGYSGANVLTF. The chain couples TRBV6-6 to TRBJ2-6; 10 bases are a match to TRBD1. The CDR3 spans 17 residues. V was pared by 5 bases and J by 0 bases, with 4 bases of the junction left unmatched. CDR1 and CDR2 from the germline V gene are MNHNY and SVGAGI (reference sequence).

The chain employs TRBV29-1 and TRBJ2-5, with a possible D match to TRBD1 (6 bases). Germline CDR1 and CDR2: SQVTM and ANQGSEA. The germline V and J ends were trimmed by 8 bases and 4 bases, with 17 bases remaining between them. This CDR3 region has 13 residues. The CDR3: CSSVTGHGETQYF. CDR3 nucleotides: TGCAGCTCGGTTACGGGACACGGAGAGACCCAGTACTTC.

The CDR3 nucleotides read TGTGCCAGCAGCCCTTCGACTAGCTTCGTTTTCGATGAGCAGTTCTTC. Its translation: CASSPSTSFVFDEQFF. The V gene is TRBV7-3, the J gene TRBJ2-1, with TRBD2 matching over 7 bases. The CDR3 totals 16 residues. In germline, CDR1 is SGHTA, CDR2 FQGTGA. V trimming: 5 bases; J trimming: 8 bases; junction bases outside the gene matches: 15.